The 12 T cell receptor beta chains presented below share a single source sample, sequenced in a study of T-cell memory formation after mild COVID-19. TCRdb analysed the 5' RACE reads with MiXCR anew, one entry per CDR3 protein. The data contain around 340,000 distinct CDR3 sequences, roughly 13% of them singletons. Sequenced input: PBMCs or a T cell subset sorted from them (not recorded which). The origin of the receptors is a man aged 18-30 years who had mild COVID-19 (a few samples of this study predate the infection). Cell type and time point are not known.

The chain uses TRBV12-3 or TRBV12-4 and TRBJ2-2, with 8 bases aligning to TRBD2. Trimming cost V 4 bases and J 4 bases; bases outside gene matches: 2. This CDR3 has 14 residues. The CDR3 spells CASSYSGATGELFF. The CDR3 DNA reads TGTGCCAGCAGTTATAGCGGGGCCACCGGGGAGCTGTTTTTT.

The chain recombines TRBV6-2 or TRBV6-3 with TRBJ2-7, with D possibly being TRBD1 (6 bases). The CDR3 sequence is 15 residues long. V lost 0 bases and J 6 bases, leaving 15 bases between the germline ends. Looked up from germline, CDR1 is MNHEY and CDR2 is SVGEGT. The CDR3 nucleotides read TGTGCCAGCAGTTACTCGATAACAGGGAGAGGCGAGCAGTACTTC. The encoded protein is CASSYSITGRGEQYF.

This clonotype was observed many times. The rearrangement uses TRBV4-2 and TRBJ2-1; 8 nucleotides line up with TRBD1. CDR1 is LGHNA, CDR2 YNFKEQ, per germline. J lost 4 bases, V lost 3 bases, and 14 bases had no gene match. The length of the CDR3 is 18 residues. CDR3 nucleotides: TGTGCCAGCAGCCAGCGACTGTTCGGGGACAGGATTTACAATGAGCAGTTCTTC. Translation gives CASSQRLFGDRIYNEQFF.

V and J are TRBV15 and TRBJ1-4; the D gene is possibly TRBD1 (5 bases). V lost 6 bases to trimming and J lost 6 bases, with 14 bases between them. In germline, CDR1 is LNHNV, CDR2 YYDKDF (reference sequence). The CDR3 spans 14 residues. The CDR3 DNA reads as TGTGCCACCAGATTCGAGTTCAGGGATGAAAAACTGTTTTTT. Protein sequence: CATRFEFRDEKLFF.

The chain joins TRBV3-1 to TRBJ2-6, with a possible D match to TRBD2 (6 bases). V shed 1 base and J shed 1 base, with 11 bases lying between them. The CDR3 contains 17 residues. The germline V gene encodes CDR1 LGHDT and CDR2 YNNKEL (reference sequence). The CDR3 region has the DNA TGTGCCAGCAGCCAAGTGGAGGCGGGGTCTGGGGCCAACGTCCTGACTTTC. Translating gives CASSQVEAGSGANVLTF.

The rearrangement uses TRBV6-5 and TRBJ1-2, with D unresolved. CDR1 and CDR2 from the germline V gene are MNHEY and SVGAGI. The CDR3 loop spans 15 amino acids. V lost 0 bases, J lost 1 base, and 9 bases lay in between. The CDR3 is CASSYSRGDNYGYTF. CDR3 sequence (DNA): TGTGCCAGCAGTTACTCCCGCGGAGATAACTATGGCTACACCTTC.

This clonotype was detected many times. The chain links TRBV12-3 or TRBV12-4 to TRBJ2-2, with a weak D call TRBD1 (5 bases). The CDR3 length is 12 residues. The V end was cut by 11 bases, the J end by 5 bases, with 12 bases between. This CDR3 reads CALGKGTGELFF. In nucleotides, the CDR3 is TGTGCCCTGGGAAAGGGGACCGGGGAGCTGTTTTTT.

This clonotype was recorded at least ten times. The chain joins TRBV20-1 to TRBJ1-2; unclear D gene. In germline, CDR1 is DFQATT, CDR2 SNEGSKA (reference sequence). This CDR3 region has 15 residues. V lost 2 bases to trimming and J lost 0 bases, with 13 bases between them. In DNA, the CDR3 is TGCAGTGCTAGAAAAACGGACGGACCTAACTATGGCTACACCTTC. This gives the protein CSARKTDGPNYGYTF.

This clonotype was detected a few times. The chain joins TRBV7-2 to TRBJ2-7; 9 positions match TRBD2. CDR3 length: 15 amino acids. The ends lost 1 base at V and 1 base at J; junction bases unmatched: 2. The germline gives CDR1 SGHTA, CDR2 FQGNSA. The CDR3 region is CASSLVSGGSYEQYF. The CDR3 nucleotides read TGTGCCAGCAGCTTAGTTAGCGGGGGATCCTACGAGCAGTACTTC. The variable domain in full, with the rest retrieved from reference TRBV7-2 and TRBJ2-7, is GAGVSQSPSNKVTEKGKDVELRCDPISGHTALYWYRQSLGQGLEFLIYFQGNSAPDKSGLPSDRFSAERTGGSVSTLTIQRTQQEDSAVYLCASSLVSGGSYEQYFGPGTRLTVT.

V gene TRBV4-2 combines with J gene TRBJ2-5, with a weak D call TRBD2 (5 bases). This CDR3 spans 15 amino acids. Trimming removed 0 bases at V and 5 bases at J, with 13 bases between. Germline V lookup: CDR1 LGHNA, CDR2 YNFKEQ. CDR3 DNA sequence: TGTGCCAGCAGCCAAGAAACTAGTAATGGGGAGACCCAGTACTTC. Its translation: CASSQETSNGETQYF.

The chain joins TRBV29-1 to TRBJ2-3, with 12 bases aligning to TRBD2. CDR1 and CDR2 (germline): SQVTM, ANQGSEA. The CDR3 contains 15 residues. V was pared by 4 bases and J by 3 bases, with 5 bases of the junction left unmatched. The CDR3 spells CSVVASGGATDTQYF. In DNA, the CDR3 is TGCAGCGTTGTGGCTAGCGGGGGGGCTACAGATACGCAGTATTTT.

The CDR3 loop reads CASSPRTLHQGYTF. Written as DNA, the CDR3 is TGTGCCAGCAGCCCACGGACCCTACACCAGGGCTACACCTTC. This chain connects TRBV7-9 to TRBJ1-2; D remains ambiguous. V dropped 5 bases and J dropped 8 bases, with 18 bases sitting between them. CDR1 and CDR2 (germline): SEHNR, FQNEAQ (reference sequence). CDR3 length: 14 amino acids.